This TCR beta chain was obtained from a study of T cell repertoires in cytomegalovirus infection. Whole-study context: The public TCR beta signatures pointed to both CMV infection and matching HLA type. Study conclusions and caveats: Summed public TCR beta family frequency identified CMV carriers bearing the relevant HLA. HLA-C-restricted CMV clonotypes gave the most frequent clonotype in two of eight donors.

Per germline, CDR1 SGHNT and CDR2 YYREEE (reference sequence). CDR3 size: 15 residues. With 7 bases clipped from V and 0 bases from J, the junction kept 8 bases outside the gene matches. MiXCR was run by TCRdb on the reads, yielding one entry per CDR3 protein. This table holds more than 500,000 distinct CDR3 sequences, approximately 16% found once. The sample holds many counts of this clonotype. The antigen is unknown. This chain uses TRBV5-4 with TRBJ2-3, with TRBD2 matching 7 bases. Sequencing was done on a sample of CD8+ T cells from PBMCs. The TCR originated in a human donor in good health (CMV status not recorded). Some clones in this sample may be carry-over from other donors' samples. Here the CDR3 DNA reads TGTGCCAGCGCCCGGGGGGAGTCTAGCACAGATACGCAGTATTTT. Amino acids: CASARGESSTDTQYF.